The 27 T cell receptor beta chains below come from one sample, sequenced in a study of Ad26.COV2.S vaccination and SARS-CoV-2 variants. TCRdb keeps only in-frame clones here, not all; method: immunoSEQ multiplex PCR. The sample has roughly 180,000 clones, approximately 90% seen once. Sequenced here: peripheral blood, sampled after recovery from COVID-19. These TCRs come from a human donor who had recovered from COVID-19.

The chain joins TRBV27 to TRBJ2-2; 7 bases are shared with TRBD2. There are 16 residues in the CDR3. Germline loops: CDR1 MNHEY, CDR2 SMNVEV (reference sequence). After removal of 8 bases from V and 2 bases from J, the junction contained 11 bases not matched to a gene. CDR3 protein: CASAPGGGPNTGELFF. The CDR3 DNA reads TGTGCCAGCGCCCCGGGGGGAGGGCCTAACACCGGGGAGCTGTTTTTT.

The J gene is TRBJ1-1, the V gene TRBV6-5; 10 nucleotides align to TRBD1. The V and J ends lost 5 bases and 12 bases, in that order; junction bases with no gene match: 6. This CDR3 is built from 12 residues. Germline V gene lookup returns CDR1 MNHEY and CDR2 SVGAGI. The DNA of the CDR3 is TGTGCCAGCAGTCGACAGGGGGCCGGAACTTTCTTT. This codes for CASSRQGAGTFF.

This clone was observed a handful of times. CDR3 nucleotides: TGCGCCAGCAGCTTGTCTACAGGACCGACCAACACTGAAGCTTTCTTT. It encodes CASSLSTGPTNTEAFF. The genes are TRBV5-1 and TRBJ1-1, with a tentative D call TRBD1 (5 bases). The CDR3 runs 16 residues. Germline CDR1 is SGHRS and CDR2 is YFSETQ. V gave up 1 base and J gave up 2 bases, with 15 bases separating them. The full variable domain, completed using reference TRBV5-1 and TRBJ1-1, is KAGVTQTPRYLIKTRGQQVTLSCSPISGHRSVSWYQQTPGQGLQFLFEYFSETQRNKGNFPGRFSGRQFSNSRSEMNVSTLELGDSALYLCASSLSTGPTNTEAFFGQGTRLTVV.

The chain recombines TRBV5-1 with TRBJ1-1; TRBD1 aligns across 9 bases. Trimming removed 4 bases from V and 2 bases from J; junction bases left unmatched: 9. The CDR3 covers 16 residues. CDR1 is SGHRS and CDR2 is YFSETQ in the germline V gene. CDR3 amino acids: CASSRGQGVVNTEAFF. DNA of the CDR3: TGCGCCAGCAGCAGGGGACAGGGAGTAGTTAACACTGAAGCTTTCTTT.

The rearrangement joins TRBV28 to TRBJ1-3; no definite D call. The CDR3 has 14 amino acids. The germline V and J ends were trimmed by 2 bases and 4 bases, with 9 bases remaining between them. Germline CDR1 reads MDHEN; CDR2 reads SYDVKM. The CDR3 nucleotides are TGTGCCAGCAGTTTAATTTTAGGAGGAAACACCATATATTTT. Protein sequence: CASSLILGGNTIYF.

The chain joins TRBV28 to TRBJ2-6; D uncertain. The germline V and J ends were trimmed by 4 bases and 4 bases, with 2 bases remaining between them. This CDR3 spans 12 amino acids. The germline V gene has CDR1 MDHEN and CDR2 SYDVKM. In nucleotides, the CDR3 is TGTGCCAGCAGTTCCGGGGCCAACGTCCTGACTTTC. Translation: CASSSGANVLTF.

The chain has TRBV5-6 and TRBJ2-1; 9 bases line up with TRBD2. The CDR3 is 13 residues long. Germline V CDR1 and CDR2: SGHDT, YYEEEE. V was pared by 3 bases and J by 6 bases, with 1 base of the junction left unmatched. CDR3: CASSSTSGNEQFF. The CDR3 nucleotides read TGTGCCAGCAGCTCGACTAGCGGCAATGAGCAGTTCTTC.

This clone turned up a few times. The same CDR3 can be traced to other DNA sequences in this sample. V and J are TRBV3-1 (or the pseudogene TRBV3-2) and TRBJ1-2; D ambiguous. This CDR3 is 13 amino acids long. V dropped 4 bases and J dropped 3 bases, with 9 bases sitting between them. Germline assignment: CDR1 LGHDT and CDR2 YNNKEL (reference sequence). In nucleotides, the CDR3 is TGTGCCAGCAGCCCGACGAAGGACTATGGCTACACCTTC. This gives the protein CASSPTKDYGYTF.

The rearrangement uses TRBV18 and TRBJ1-2, with D possibly being TRBD1 (5 bases). This CDR3 comprises 16 residues. The germline V gene encodes CDR1 KGHSH and CDR2 LQKENI. The V end was cut by 2 bases, the J end by 0 bases, with 13 bases between. As DNA, the CDR3 is TGTGCCAGCTCACCAGGGGCCAGACCAGCTAACTATGGCTACACCTTC. Protein: CASSPGARPANYGYTF.

A few counts support this clone. The chain combines TRBV6-5 with TRBJ2-7; D may be TRBD1 or TRBD2 (5 bases each). Trimming shortened V by 3 bases and J by 2 bases, and 14 bases separated the two germline ends. Per germline, CDR1 MNHEY and CDR2 SVGAGI. The CDR3 sequence is 15 residues long. The CDR3 here is CASSYYSEGTYEQYF. CDR3 in DNA: TGTGCCAGCAGTTATTACTCCGAGGGGACCTACGAGCAGTACTTC.

This chain uses TRBV7-9 with TRBJ2-3, with 10 bases identical to TRBD2. This CDR3 comprises 16 residues. V shed 5 bases, J shed 3 bases, and the junction held 8 bases outside the gene matches. CDR1 and CDR2 (germline): SEHNR, FQNEAQ (reference sequence). In nucleotides, the CDR3 is TGTGCCAGCAGCCCTAGACTAGCGGGTCGTACAGATACGCAGTATTTT. It codes for CASSPRLAGRTDTQYF.

The chain recombines TRBV5-4 with TRBJ1-6; no clear D. V was trimmed by 3 bases and J by 0 bases, leaving 10 bases between them. Germline V gives CDR1 SGHNT, CDR2 YYREEE (reference sequence). This CDR3 has 16 amino acids. The chain's CDR3 is CASSSTAGSYNSPLHF. DNA of the CDR3: TGTGCCAGCAGCTCGACGGCCGGCTCCTATAATTCACCCCTCCACTTT.

The CDR3, as DNA: TGTGCCAGCAGTTCGATTAGGAGGGGACTTAACTATGGCTACACCTTC. Translating gives CASSSIRRGLNYGYTF. The chain is built from TRBV27 and TRBJ1-2; D may be TRBD1 (5 bases). The CDR3 sequence is 16 residues long. CDR1 MNHEY and CDR2 SMNVEV come from the germline V gene (reference sequence). Trimming pared 4 bases from V and 1 base from J, leaving 16 bases between.

The genes are TRBV28 and TRBJ2-7, with a possible D match to TRBD2 (5 bases). CDR1 is MDHEN, CDR2 SYDVKM, per germline. This CDR3 contains 13 residues. V dropped 6 bases and J dropped 2 bases, with 11 bases sitting between them. CDR3 nucleotide sequence: TGTGCCAGCAGACTAGGTAGCCCCTACGAGCAGTACTTC. Translated: CASRLGSPYEQYF. The whole variable domain, filled in from reference TRBV28 and TRBJ2-7, reads DVKVTQSSRYLVKRTGEKVFLECVQDMDHENMFWYRQDPGLGLRLIYFSYDVKMKEKGDIPEGYSVSREKKERFSLILESASTNQTSMYLCASRLGSPYEQYFGPGTRLTVT.

The gene calls are TRBV19 and TRBJ1-5, with D possibly TRBD1 on 6 matching bases. Looked up from germline, CDR1 is LNHDA and CDR2 is SQIVND (reference sequence). The CDR3 sequence is 17 residues long. The V end lost 2 bases, the J end lost 2 bases, and 16 bases lay between the germline ends. The CDR3 nucleotides read TGTGCCAGTAGTATATTTGGGGGGCGCGGAGGCAATCAGCCCCAGCATTTT. Translated, it gives CASSIFGGRGGNQPQHF.

The chain recombines TRBV18 with TRBJ2-1; possibly TRBD2 for D (5 bases). V was shortened by 3 bases and J by 10 bases, with 7 bases between the two germline ends. Germline V lookup: CDR1 KGHSH, CDR2 LQKENI. The CDR3 runs to 11 residues. CDR3 residues: CASSPRGEQFF. The CDR3, as DNA: TGTGCCAGCTCACCGCGAGGGGAGCAGTTCTTC.

The gene calls are TRBV4-1 and TRBJ1-2; TRBD1 might be the D (6 bases). The V and J ends lost 6 bases and 2 bases respectively, with 19 bases between them. Germline CDR1 and CDR2: MGHRA and YSYEKL. The CDR3 has 16 amino acids. Written as DNA, the CDR3 is TGCGCCAGCAGTCAGGCCACCGGGACACAAAACTATGGCTACACCTTC. It translates to CASSQATGTQNYGYTF.

The rearrangement links TRBV5-8 to TRBJ2-1; D perhaps matches TRBD2 (5 bases). V lost 2 bases to trimming and J lost 1 base, with 10 bases between them. Germline loops: CDR1 SGHTS, CDR2 YDEGEE. This CDR3 has 15 residues. CDR3 region: CASSFAGWSYNEQFF. The DNA of the CDR3 is TGTGCCAGCAGCTTCGCGGGTTGGTCCTACAATGAGCAGTTCTTC. The full variable domain, rest sourced from reference TRBV5-8 and TRBJ2-1, is EAGVTQSPTHLIKTRGQQATLRCSPISGHTSVYWYQQALGLGLQFLLWYDEGEERNRGNFPPRFSGRQFPNYSSELNVNALELEDSALYLCASSFAGWSYNEQFFGPGTRLTVL.

J is TRBJ1-5 and V is TRBV6-5; D is undetermined. V dropped 6 bases and J dropped 6 bases, with 9 bases sitting between them. Germline V lookup: CDR1 MNHEY, CDR2 SVGAGI. CDR3 size: 12 residues. CDR3 protein: CASRRSGQPQHF. CDR3 sequence (DNA): TGTGCCAGCAGGCGTAGCGGTCAGCCCCAGCATTTT.

V gene TRBV9 combines with J gene TRBJ2-7; 7 nucleotides agree with TRBD1. This CDR3 has 12 residues. Germline V CDR1 and CDR2: SGDLS, YYNGEE. After removal of 4 bases from V and 6 bases from J, the junction contained 4 bases not matched to a gene. The CDR3 protein is CASSPTGSEQYF. CDR3 nucleotides: TGTGCCAGCAGCCCGACAGGGTCCGAGCAGTACTTC.

This chain links TRBV6-5 with TRBJ1-1, with unresolved D. V lost 6 bases and J 1 base, leaving 12 bases between the germline ends. This CDR3 region has 14 residues. Germline V gene sequence: CDR1 MNHEY, CDR2 SVGAGI. CDR3 in DNA: TGTGCCAGCAGCCCCCTCTTGGGGAACACTGAAGCTTTCTTT. This translates into CASSPLLGNTEAFF.

V is TRBV13 and J is TRBJ1-1, with D uncertain. V lost 0 bases, J lost 4 bases, and 9 bases lay in between. Germline V gene sequence: CDR1 PRHDT, CDR2 FYEKMQ (reference sequence). The CDR3 is 14 residues long. CDR3 residues: CASSLGVWGTEAFF. CDR3 bases: TGTGCCAGCAGCTTAGGGGTATGGGGCACTGAAGCTTTCTTT. The variable domain in full, completed from reference TRBV13 and TRBJ1-1, reads AAGVIQSPRHLIKEKRETATLKCYPIPRHDTVYWYQQGPGQDPQFLISFYEKMQSDKGSIPDRFSAQQFSDYHSELNMSSLELGDSALYFCASSLGVWGTEAFFGQGTRLTVV.

The rearrangement links TRBV12-3 or TRBV12-4 to TRBJ1-1, with D unclear. Trimming pared 5 bases from V and 1 base from J, leaving 8 bases between. CDR3 length: 13 amino acids. This chain's CDR3 is CASSLVQNTEAFF. The CDR3 region has the DNA TGTGCCAGCAGTCTGGTCCAGAACACTGAAGCTTTCTTT.

The J gene is TRBJ1-4, the V gene TRBV2, with D perhaps TRBD1 (6 bases). The length of the CDR3 is 14 residues. The germline gives CDR1 SNHLY, CDR2 FYNNEI. V lost 6 bases to trimming and J lost 8 bases, with 16 bases between them. DNA for the CDR3: TGTGCCAGCAGACCCGACAGGTCCCGCGAAAAACTGTTTTTT. It yields the protein CASRPDRSREKLFF.

The chain recombines TRBV19 with TRBJ2-1; the match to TRBD2 covers 11 bases. Germline trimming cut 6 bases from V and 3 bases from J; bases unmatched to any gene: 4. The CDR3 consists of 15 residues. CDR1 is LNHDA, CDR2 SQIVND, per germline (reference sequence). CDR3 loop: CASSTGLADYNEQFF. CDR3 nucleotide sequence: TGTGCCAGTAGCACGGGACTAGCGGACTACAATGAGCAGTTCTTC.

The chain links TRBV6-5 to TRBJ1-4; D ambiguous. This CDR3 comprises 12 residues. Trimming cost V 6 bases and J 8 bases, with 10 bases left between them. Germline loops: CDR1 MNHEY, CDR2 SVGAGI. The chain's CDR3 is CASRRNREKLFF. The DNA for the CDR3 is TGTGCCAGCAGACGTAATCGGGAAAAACTGTTTTTT.

The chain links TRBV5-1 to TRBJ1-4, with D uncertain. Germline CDR1 is SGHRS and CDR2 is YFSETQ. The V and J ends lost 4 bases and 1 base respectively, with 11 bases between them. This CDR3 comprises 15 residues. The CDR3 DNA reads TGCGCCAGCAGCGAAATTGACGGAACTAATGAAAAACTGTTTTTT. It yields the protein CASSEIDGTNEKLFF. The whole variable domain, filled in from reference TRBV5-1 and TRBJ1-4, reads KAGVTQTPRYLIKTRGQQVTLSCSPISGHRSVSWYQQTPGQGLQFLFEYFSETQRNKGNFPGRFSGRQFSNSRSEMNVSTLELGDSALYLCASSEIDGTNEKLFFGSGTQLSVL.